This entry lists 14 T cell receptor beta chains sequenced from one sample in a study of CD8 T cells in ankylosing spondylitis (dated by TCRdb to about 2017). Library preparation was by 5' RACE. Sequencing was performed on an Illumina MiSeq. TCRdb passed the public sequencing reads through fastp at Q25 and MiXCR, retaining productive beta sequences. Identical CDR3 proteins give one entry, which carries the most common genes and DNA. Recorded for this sample are some 33,000 distinct CDR3 sequences; around 14% of them occurred a single time. The leading ten clones occupy 35% to 45% of the sample. Specimen: blood. These receptors were taken from a male donor with ankylosing spondylitis or in good health (not recorded which).

This clonotype was detected a few times. The V gene is TRBV20-1, the J gene TRBJ2-2; D is unresolved. Germline V CDR1 and CDR2: DFQATT, SNEGSKA (reference sequence). CDR3 length: 14 residues. Trimming removed 0 bases from V and 5 bases from J, with 10 bases in between. The CDR3 nucleotides are TGCAGTGCTAGAGATCTGAAGGGAACCGGGGAGCTGTTTTTT. Translating gives CSARDLKGTGELFF.

V gene TRBV5-5 combines with J gene TRBJ2-1; D may correspond to TRBD1 or TRBD2 (6 bases each). The CDR3 totals 14 residues. Germline CDR1 is SGHKS and CDR2 is YYEKEE (reference sequence). V dropped 2 bases and J dropped 8 bases, with 14 bases sitting between them. CDR3 residues: CASSFGAGGYEQFF. CDR3 sequence (DNA): TGTGCCAGCAGCTTTGGGGCCGGGGGCTATGAGCAGTTCTTC.

The CDR3 DNA follows: TGCAGTGCTAGGAGCGGGGGGGCCTTAATCAATGAGCAGTTCTTC. It is translated as CSARSGGALINEQFF. The J gene is TRBJ2-1, the V gene TRBV20-1, with 10 bases aligning to TRBD2. Germline loops: CDR1 DFQATT, CDR2 SNEGSKA (reference sequence). The junction had 8 bases not matched to a gene; V was cut back by 3 bases and J by 6 bases. The CDR3 runs to 15 residues.

This chain joins TRBV5-1 and TRBJ2-2, with a weak D call TRBD2 (7 bases). This CDR3 comprises 16 residues. CDR1 and CDR2 (germline): SGHRS, YFSETQ. V dropped 7 bases and J dropped 5 bases, with 21 bases sitting between them. This CDR3 is CASRSGGGRSTGELFF. CDR3 nucleotide sequence: TGCGCCAGCCGCTCCGGCGGGGGCAGATCGACCGGGGAGCTGTTTTTT.

In its sample, this clonotype was seen a few times. J is TRBJ2-3 and V is TRBV2; 15 nucleotides line up with TRBD2. With V trimmed by 4 bases and J by 4 bases, 3 bases remained unmatched. The length of the CDR3 is 16 residues. Germline loops: CDR1 SNHLY, CDR2 FYNNEI. This CDR3 reads CASSGGLAGGSDTQYF. For the CDR3, the DNA is TGTGCCAGCAGTGGTGGACTAGCGGGGGGGTCAGATACGCAGTATTTT.

The J gene is TRBJ2-7, the V gene TRBV15; D remains ambiguous. CDR3 length equals 13 residues. CDR1 LNHNV and CDR2 YYDKDF come from the germline V gene (reference sequence). Trimming took 0 bases from V and 3 from J, leaving 6 bases between them. CDR3 amino acids: CATSRDRFYEQYF. CDR3 in DNA: TGTGCCACCAGCAGAGATCGGTTCTACGAGCAGTACTTC.

This clonotype was seen a handful of times. The rearrangement uses TRBV12-3 or TRBV12-4 and TRBJ2-3; possibly TRBD2 for D (6 bases). The CDR3 sequence is 13 residues long. V lost 5 bases to trimming and J lost 9 bases, with 15 bases between them. The CDR3, as DNA: TGTGCCAGCAGTCCGGCCTTGGGGAGGACGCAGTATTTT. Its translation is CASSPALGRTQYF.

The chain combines TRBV20-1 with TRBJ1-4; D is perhaps TRBD1 (5 bases). Germline values: CDR1 DFQATT, CDR2 SNEGSKA (reference sequence). V was trimmed by 6 bases and J by 0 bases, leaving 8 bases between them. CDR3 size: 13 residues. In nucleotides, the CDR3 is TGCAGTGCCCGACAGTCAACTAATGAAAAACTGTTTTTT. Translating gives CSARQSTNEKLFF.

This clonotype occurred a few times. The chain uses TRBV4-3 and TRBJ2-7, with 7 bases fitting TRBD2. The CDR3 spans 16 residues. The germline gives CDR1 LGHNA, CDR2 YSLEER. The J segment lost 2 bases and the V segment lost 0 bases, leaving 7 bases of the junction unmatched. The CDR3 region is CASSQDWSSGTYEQYF. CDR3 in DNA: TGCGCCAGCAGCCAAGACTGGTCTAGCGGAACCTACGAGCAGTACTTC.

This clonotype has more than one count but fewer than ten. The rearrangement joins TRBV20-1 to TRBJ2-2, with 11 positions matching TRBD2. Trimming removed 4 bases from V and 3 bases from J; junction bases left unmatched: 10. The CDR3 has 17 residues. Germline V CDR1 and CDR2: DFQATT, SNEGSKA (reference sequence). The CDR3 DNA is TGCAGTGCTACTATCCGACTAGCGGGAAAGTACACCGGGGAGCTGTTTTTT. It yields the protein CSATIRLAGKYTGELFF.

The chain has TRBV28 and TRBJ2-5; D may match TRBD1 or TRBD2 (5 bases each). Trimming stripped 0 bases from V and 2 bases from J, with 13 bases between. The CDR3 is made up of 16 amino acids. CDR1 and CDR2 from the germline V gene are MDHEN and SYDVKM. The CDR3 loop reads CASSLWARGQQETQYF. CDR3 bases: TGTGCCAGCAGTTTATGGGCACGGGGCCAACAAGAGACCCAGTACTTC.

The gene calls are TRBV7-3 and TRBJ2-2; D is undetermined. The CDR3 is 15 residues long. The V end lost 7 bases, the J end lost 3 bases, and 15 bases lay between the germline ends. Germline V gives CDR1 SGHTA, CDR2 FQGTGA. CDR3 in amino acids: CASTTEAADTGELFF. As DNA, the CDR3 is TGTGCCAGCACCACAGAGGCGGCAGACACCGGGGAGCTGTTTTTT.

This clonotype appeared a few times. This sequence joins TRBV7-2 and TRBJ1-5; weak D call: TRBD1 (5 bases). The CDR3 contains 18 residues. Trimming removed 2 bases from V and 1 base from J, with 18 bases in between. Germline V gene data show CDR1 as SGHTA and CDR2 as FQGNSA. For the CDR3, the DNA is TGTGCCAGCAGCTTAAGACTTGGGGCAGAGATGAGCAATCAGCCCCAGCATTTT. Translation gives CASSLRLGAEMSNQPQHF.

The sample holds a few counts of this clonotype. The V call is TRBV20-1, the J call TRBJ2-3, with 16 bases that match TRBD2. The CDR3 is 17 amino acids. J lost 2 bases, V lost 4 bases, and 6 bases had no gene match. Germline CDR1 and CDR2: DFQATT and SNEGSKA (reference sequence). This CDR3 reads CSATGTSGGEITDTQYF. CDR3 nucleotide sequence: TGCAGTGCTACCGGGACTAGCGGGGGGGAAATCACAGATACGCAGTATTTT.